This note documents a single T cell receptor beta chain sequence. It has no known antigen specificity. No much larger clone exists at a distance of one base, and base qualities are not known. From a lookup of the germline V gene, CDR1 and CDR2 are SQVTM and ANQGSEA. Its CDR3 holds 13 amino acids, cysteine through phenylalanine. Only CDR3 DNA remains: 39 bases, in frame from the first base. At the junction V is shortened by 7 bases and J by 4 bases, with 16 bases in between. The collaborating institutions used their own protocols to collect whole blood in K2EDTA tubes. For TCRbeta analysis, collaborators shipped samples in one of three forms: frozen whole blood, isolated PBMCs, or DNA extracted from either of those sample types. The entry originates in a study of blood T cell repertoires in COVID-19 (dated by TCRdb to the early 2020s). Study-level background: Collaborator samples came from the United States, Italy and Spain and covered acute and convalescent phases of COVID-19. The repertoires were released in a freely available public database intended as a resource for research on the immune response to SARS-CoV-2. The prospective study material was composed of cDNA or gDNA derived from T cells, B-cell-depleted T cells, or PBMCs. Where HLA class I and class II types were available, the types were taken from metadata supplied by the sample provider, not from assay-based typing. The samples were drawn from the first 160 participants of the ongoing ImmuneRACE study and from over a thousand subjects provided by 6 global collaborators. Sample metadata almost always included a de-identified subject ID, COVID-19 status, age in years and sex. Subjects who had been exposed to COVID-19, were actively infected with it, or had recovered from it provided the deeply sampled blood TCRbeta repertoires that made up the dataset.

The immunoSEQ Assay, a bias-controlled multiplex PCR, was used to amplify TCRbeta CDR3 regions from genomic DNA. As for the authors' bioinformatics: The number of nucleated cells in each sample was estimated from the amplification of reference gene primers within the assay. To quantify the absolute abundance of each unique TCRbeta CDR3 rearrangement, sequence reads were collapsed and filtered. Productive Simpson clonality was computed per sample as the square root of Simpson's diversity index over productive rearrangements. In its TCRdb copy, this immuneACCESS table keeps in-frame sequences only and misses some clones. Where compared with another copy, unresolved V genes explain less than half of these, and the others have no known cause. From that table come the V and J calls and clone size; the DNA was used to work out D and trimming. The sample profile shows 250,000 to 350,000 clones; approximately 90% of them were found once. The ten largest clones add up to approximately 13% of the sample.

Here is what the overall study found, with its caveats: The amount of clinical and demographic metadata varied by source and participant and was provided uncurated.

Sequencing was performed on peripheral blood. The clonotype comes from a woman in her fifties or sixties with acute or convalescent COVID-19. The V and J segments used are TRBV29-1 and TRBJ2-5, and the D gene may be TRBD1, 5 bases matching. The CDR3 here reads CSAVGWGRETQYF. The DNA sequence is TGCAGCGCCGTGGGCTGGGGCCGAGAGACCCAGTACTTC.